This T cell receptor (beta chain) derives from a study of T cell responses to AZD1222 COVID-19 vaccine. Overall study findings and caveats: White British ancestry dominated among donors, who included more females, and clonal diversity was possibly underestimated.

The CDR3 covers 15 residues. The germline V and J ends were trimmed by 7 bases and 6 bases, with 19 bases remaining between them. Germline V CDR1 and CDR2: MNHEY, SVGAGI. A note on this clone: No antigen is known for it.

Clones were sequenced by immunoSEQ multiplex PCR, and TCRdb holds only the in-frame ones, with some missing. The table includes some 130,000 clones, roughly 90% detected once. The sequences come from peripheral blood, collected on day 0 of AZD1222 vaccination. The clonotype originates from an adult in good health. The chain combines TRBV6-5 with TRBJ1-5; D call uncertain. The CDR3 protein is CASMSLGKGAQPQHF. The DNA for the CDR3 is TGTGCCAGCATGTCCTTGGGCAAAGGTGCTCAGCCCCAGCATTTT.